The next 5 T cell receptor beta chains were all read from a single sample in a study of blood T cell repertoires in COVID-19. Method: immunoSEQ multiplex PCR; TCRdb's copy keeps in-frame clones and lacks some. The profile shows tens of thousands of clones, 65% to 90% of them singletons. Sequencing was carried out using peripheral blood. The receptors here all came from an elderly man with acute or convalescent COVID-19.

The J gene is TRBJ2-1, the V gene TRBV27, with 11 positions matching TRBD2. The CDR3 loop spans 17 amino acids. Per the germline V gene, CDR1 is MNHEY and CDR2 is SMNVEV (reference sequence). V lost 4 bases and J lost 4; bases outside the gene matches: 9. This CDR3 is CASSSLLAGDVYNEQFF. In nucleotides, the CDR3 is TGTGCCAGCAGTTCCCTACTAGCGGGAGACGTGTACAATGAGCAGTTCTTC.

The V call is TRBV6-2 or TRBV6-3, the J call TRBJ1-3; 7 bases line up with TRBD1. Germline V gene lookup returns CDR1 MNHEY and CDR2 SVGEGT. After removal of 6 bases from V and 0 bases from J, the junction contained 8 bases not matched to a gene. The CDR3 has 16 amino acids. The CDR3 bases are TGTGCCAGCAGCCTCCTTGGGACAGACTCTGGAAACACCATATATTTT. Protein sequence: CASSLLGTDSGNTIYF.

This clone was observed a single time. The CDR3 DNA sequence: TGTGCCAGCAGTTTAAACCGGGACAGGGGGAAAGAAAACATTCAGTACTTC. It specifies CASSLNRDRGKENIQYF. The chain joins TRBV6-2 or TRBV6-3 to TRBJ2-4; 11 bases agree with TRBD1. With V trimmed by 4 bases and J by 5 bases, 10 bases remained unmatched. The CDR3 runs to 17 residues. The germline V gene encodes CDR1 MNHEY and CDR2 SVGEGT.

This chain links TRBV7-9 with TRBJ2-5; D is unclear. Germline CDR1 SEHNR, CDR2 FQNEAQ (reference sequence). The CDR3 is made up of 14 amino acids. The germline V and J ends were trimmed by 5 bases and 1 base, with 11 bases remaining between them. The CDR3 reads CASSPPGPQETQYF. CDR3 in DNA: TGTGCCAGCAGCCCCCCAGGTCCCCAAGAGACCCAGTACTTC.

The chain employs TRBV19 and TRBJ1-3; 7 bases fit TRBD1. Germline trimming cut 5 bases from V and 2 bases from J; bases unmatched to any gene: 15. Germline values: CDR1 LNHDA, CDR2 SQIVND (reference sequence). The CDR3 is 18 amino acids. In DNA, the CDR3 is TGTGCCAGTAGTGTCGGGACAGCTGATGGTGGAACTGGAAACACCATATATTTT. Amino acid sequence: CASSVGTADGGTGNTIYF.